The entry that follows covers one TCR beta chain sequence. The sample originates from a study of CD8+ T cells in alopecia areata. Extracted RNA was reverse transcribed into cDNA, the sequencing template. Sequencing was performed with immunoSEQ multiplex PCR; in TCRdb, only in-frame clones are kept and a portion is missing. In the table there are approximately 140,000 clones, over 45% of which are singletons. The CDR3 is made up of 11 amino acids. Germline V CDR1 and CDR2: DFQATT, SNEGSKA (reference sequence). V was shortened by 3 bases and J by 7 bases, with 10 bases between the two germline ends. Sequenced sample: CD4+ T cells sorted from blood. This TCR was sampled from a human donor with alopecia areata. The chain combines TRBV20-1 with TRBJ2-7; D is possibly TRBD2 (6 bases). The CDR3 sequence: CSASRAGEQYF. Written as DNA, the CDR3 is TGCAGTGCTAGCCGGGCGGGGGAGCAGTACTTC.